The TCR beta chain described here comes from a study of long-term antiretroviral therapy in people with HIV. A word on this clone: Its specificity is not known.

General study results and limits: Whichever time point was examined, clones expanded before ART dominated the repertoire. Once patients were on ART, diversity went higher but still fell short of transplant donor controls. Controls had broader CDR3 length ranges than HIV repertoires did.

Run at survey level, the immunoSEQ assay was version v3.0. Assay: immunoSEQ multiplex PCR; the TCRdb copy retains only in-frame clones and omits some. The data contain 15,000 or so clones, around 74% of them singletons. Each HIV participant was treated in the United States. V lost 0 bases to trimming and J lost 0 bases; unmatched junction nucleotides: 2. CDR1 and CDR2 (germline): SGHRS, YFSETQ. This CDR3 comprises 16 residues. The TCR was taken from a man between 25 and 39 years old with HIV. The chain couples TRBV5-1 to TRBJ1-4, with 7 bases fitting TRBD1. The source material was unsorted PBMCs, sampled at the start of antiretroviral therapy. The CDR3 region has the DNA TGCGCCAGCAGCTTGGGGGACAGAGCAACTAATGAAAAACTGTTTTTT. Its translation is CASSLGDRATNEKLFF.